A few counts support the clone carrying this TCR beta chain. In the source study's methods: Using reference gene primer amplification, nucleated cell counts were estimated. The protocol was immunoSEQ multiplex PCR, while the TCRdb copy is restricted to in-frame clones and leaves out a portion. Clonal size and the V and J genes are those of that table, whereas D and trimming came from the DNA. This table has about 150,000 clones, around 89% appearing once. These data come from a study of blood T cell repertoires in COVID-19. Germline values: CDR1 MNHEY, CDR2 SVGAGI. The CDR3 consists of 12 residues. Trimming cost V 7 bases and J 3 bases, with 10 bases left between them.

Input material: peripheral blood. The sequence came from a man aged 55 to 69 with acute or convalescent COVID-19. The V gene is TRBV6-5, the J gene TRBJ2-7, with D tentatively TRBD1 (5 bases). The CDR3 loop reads CASTQDNYEQYF. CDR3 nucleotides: TGTGCCAGCACCCAGGACAACTACGAGCAGTACTTC.